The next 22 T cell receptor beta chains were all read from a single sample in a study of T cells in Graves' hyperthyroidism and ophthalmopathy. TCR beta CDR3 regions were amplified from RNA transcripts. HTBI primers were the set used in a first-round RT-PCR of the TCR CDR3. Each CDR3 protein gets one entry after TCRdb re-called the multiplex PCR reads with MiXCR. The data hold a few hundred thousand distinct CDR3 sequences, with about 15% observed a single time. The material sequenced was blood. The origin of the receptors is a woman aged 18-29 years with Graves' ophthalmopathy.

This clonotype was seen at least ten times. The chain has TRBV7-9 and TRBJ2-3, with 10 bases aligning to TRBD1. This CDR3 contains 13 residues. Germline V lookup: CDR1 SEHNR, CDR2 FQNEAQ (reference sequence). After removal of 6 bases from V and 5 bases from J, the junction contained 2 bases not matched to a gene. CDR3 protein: CASRDRGEDTQYF. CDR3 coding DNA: TGTGCCAGCAGGGACAGGGGGGAAGATACGCAGTATTTT.

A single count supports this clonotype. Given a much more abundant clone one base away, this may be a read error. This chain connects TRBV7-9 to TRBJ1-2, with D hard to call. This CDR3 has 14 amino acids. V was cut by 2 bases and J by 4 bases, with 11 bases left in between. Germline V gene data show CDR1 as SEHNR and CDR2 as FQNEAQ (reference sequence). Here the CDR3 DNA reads TGTGCCAGCAGCTTAAAGTCGACGAGCTATGGCTACACCTTC. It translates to CASSLKSTSYGYTF.

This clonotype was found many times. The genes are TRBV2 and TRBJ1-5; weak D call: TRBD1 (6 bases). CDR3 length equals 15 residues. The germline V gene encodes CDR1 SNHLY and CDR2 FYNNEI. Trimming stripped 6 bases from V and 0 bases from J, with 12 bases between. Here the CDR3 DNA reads TGTGCCAGCAGAGCACAGGGTTATAGCAATCAGCCCCAGCATTTT. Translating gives CASRAQGYSNQPQHF.

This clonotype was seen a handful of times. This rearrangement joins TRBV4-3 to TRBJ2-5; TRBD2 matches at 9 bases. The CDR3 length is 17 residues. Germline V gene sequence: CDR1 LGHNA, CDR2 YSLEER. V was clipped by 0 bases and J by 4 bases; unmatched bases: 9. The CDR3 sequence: CASSQDVTSGPGETQYF. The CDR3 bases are TGCGCCAGCAGCCAAGATGTGACTAGCGGCCCGGGAGAGACCCAGTACTTC.

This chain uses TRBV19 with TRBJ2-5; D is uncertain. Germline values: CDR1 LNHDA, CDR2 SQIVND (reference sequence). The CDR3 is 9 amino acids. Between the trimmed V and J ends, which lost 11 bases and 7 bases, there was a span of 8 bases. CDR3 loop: CARAGTQYF. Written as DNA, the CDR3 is TGTGCCCGGGCAGGGACCCAGTACTTC.

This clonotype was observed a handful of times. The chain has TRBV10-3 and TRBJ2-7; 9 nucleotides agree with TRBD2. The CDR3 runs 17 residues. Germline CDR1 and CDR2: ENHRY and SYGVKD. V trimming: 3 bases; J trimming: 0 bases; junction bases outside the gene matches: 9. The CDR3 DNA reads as TGTGCCATCAGTGATCCAACAGCGGGAGGCGCCTCCTACGAGCAGTACTTC. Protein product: CAISDPTAGGASYEQYF.

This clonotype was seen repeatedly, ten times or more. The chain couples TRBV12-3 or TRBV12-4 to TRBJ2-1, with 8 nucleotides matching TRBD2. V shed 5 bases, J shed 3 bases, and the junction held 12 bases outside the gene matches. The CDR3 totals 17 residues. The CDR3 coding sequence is TGTGCCAGCAGTGCCTTGGGGACCGGGGGGGTCTACAATGAGCAGTTCTTC. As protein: CASSALGTGGVYNEQFF.

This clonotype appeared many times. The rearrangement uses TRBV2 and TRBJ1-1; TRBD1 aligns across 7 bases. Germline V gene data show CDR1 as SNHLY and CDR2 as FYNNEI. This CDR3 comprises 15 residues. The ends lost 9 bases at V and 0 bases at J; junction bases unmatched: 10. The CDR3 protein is CARQTGTALNTEAFF. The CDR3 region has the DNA TGTGCCAGACAAACCGGGACAGCATTGAACACTGAAGCTTTCTTT.

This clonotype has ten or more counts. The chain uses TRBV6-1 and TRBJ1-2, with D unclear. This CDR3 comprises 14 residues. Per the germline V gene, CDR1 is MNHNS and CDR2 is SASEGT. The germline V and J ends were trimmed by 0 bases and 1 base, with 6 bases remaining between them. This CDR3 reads CASSEASSNYGYTF. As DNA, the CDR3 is TGTGCCAGCAGTGAAGCGTCCAGTAACTATGGCTACACCTTC.

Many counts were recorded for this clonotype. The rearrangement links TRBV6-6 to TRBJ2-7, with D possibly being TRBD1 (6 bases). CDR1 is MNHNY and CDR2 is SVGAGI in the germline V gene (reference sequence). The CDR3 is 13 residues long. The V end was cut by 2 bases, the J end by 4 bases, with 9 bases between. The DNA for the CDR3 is TGTGCCAGCAGTTACCAAGGACAGTACGAGCAGTACTTC. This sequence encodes CASSYQGQYEQYF.

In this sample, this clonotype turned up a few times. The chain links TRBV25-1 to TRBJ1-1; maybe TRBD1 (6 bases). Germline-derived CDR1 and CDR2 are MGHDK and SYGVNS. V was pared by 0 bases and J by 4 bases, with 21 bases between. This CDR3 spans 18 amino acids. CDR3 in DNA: TGTGCCAGCAGTGAATATACACTTTCGGGGGGCGCTGGCACTGAAGCTTTCTTT. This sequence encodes CASSEYTLSGGAGTEAFF.

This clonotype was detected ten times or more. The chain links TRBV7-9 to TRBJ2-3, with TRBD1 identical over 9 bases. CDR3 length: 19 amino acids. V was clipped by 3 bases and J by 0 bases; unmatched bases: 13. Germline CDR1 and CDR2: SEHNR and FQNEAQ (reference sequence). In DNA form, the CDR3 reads TGTGCCAGCAGCTTCCGGGACAGGGTTTTCAGCGGGAGCACAGATACGCAGTATTTT. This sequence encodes CASSFRDRVFSGSTDTQYF.

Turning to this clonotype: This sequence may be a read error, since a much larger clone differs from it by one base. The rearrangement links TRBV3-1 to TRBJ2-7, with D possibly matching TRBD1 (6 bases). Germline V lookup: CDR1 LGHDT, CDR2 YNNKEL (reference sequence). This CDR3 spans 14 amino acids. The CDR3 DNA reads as TGTGCCAGCAGCATATCGACAGGCGGCTACGAGAAGTACTTC. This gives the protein CASSISTGGYEKYF.

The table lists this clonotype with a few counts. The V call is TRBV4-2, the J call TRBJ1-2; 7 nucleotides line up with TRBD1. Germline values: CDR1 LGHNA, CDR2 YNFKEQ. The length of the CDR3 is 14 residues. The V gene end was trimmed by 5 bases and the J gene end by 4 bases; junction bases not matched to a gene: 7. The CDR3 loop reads CASSGQGEVYGYTF. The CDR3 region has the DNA TGTGCCAGCAGCGGGCAGGGGGAGGTCTATGGCTACACCTTC.

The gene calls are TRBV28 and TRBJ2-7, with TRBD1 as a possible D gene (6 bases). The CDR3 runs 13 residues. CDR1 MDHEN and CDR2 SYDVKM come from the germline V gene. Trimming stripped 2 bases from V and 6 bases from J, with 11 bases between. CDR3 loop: CASSLNQGREQYF. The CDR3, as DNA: TGTGCCAGCAGTTTAAACCAGGGGCGCGAGCAGTACTTC.

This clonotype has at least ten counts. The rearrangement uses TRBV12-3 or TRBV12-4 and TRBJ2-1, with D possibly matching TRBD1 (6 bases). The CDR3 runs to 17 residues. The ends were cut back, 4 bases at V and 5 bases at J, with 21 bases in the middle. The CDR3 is CASSSTKGQAFHNEQFF. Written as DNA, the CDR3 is TGTGCCAGCAGTTCGACCAAGGGACAAGCCTTTCACAATGAGCAGTTCTTC.

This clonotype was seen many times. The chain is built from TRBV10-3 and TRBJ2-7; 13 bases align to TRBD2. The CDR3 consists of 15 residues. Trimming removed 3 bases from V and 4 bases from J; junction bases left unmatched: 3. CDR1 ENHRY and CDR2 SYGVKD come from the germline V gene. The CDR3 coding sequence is TGTGCCATCAGTGATGGACTAGCGGGAGTGTACGAGCAGTACTTC. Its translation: CAISDGLAGVYEQYF.

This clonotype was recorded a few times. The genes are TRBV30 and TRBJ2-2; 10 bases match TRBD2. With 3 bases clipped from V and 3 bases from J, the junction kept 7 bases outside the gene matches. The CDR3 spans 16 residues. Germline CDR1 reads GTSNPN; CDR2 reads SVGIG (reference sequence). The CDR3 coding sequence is TGTGCCTGGAGCAATATAGCGGGAGGTTACACCGGGGAGCTGTTTTTT. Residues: CAWSNIAGGYTGELFF.

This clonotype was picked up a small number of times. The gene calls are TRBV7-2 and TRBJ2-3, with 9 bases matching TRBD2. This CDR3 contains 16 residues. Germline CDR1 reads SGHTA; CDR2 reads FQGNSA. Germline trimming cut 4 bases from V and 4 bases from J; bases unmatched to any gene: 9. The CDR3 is CASSWYTAGGADTQYF. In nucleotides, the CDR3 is TGTGCCAGCAGCTGGTACACAGCGGGAGGAGCAGATACGCAGTATTTT. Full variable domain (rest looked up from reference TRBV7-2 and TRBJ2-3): GAGVSQSPSNKVTEKGKDVELRCDPISGHTALYWYRQSLGQGLEFLIYFQGNSAPDKSGLPSDRFSAERTGGSVSTLTIQRTQQEDSAVYLCASSWYTAGGADTQYFGPGTRLTVL.

The CDR3 sequence: CASSQEICGRAFF. For the CDR3, the DNA is TGTGCCAGCAGCCAAGAAATCTGTGGGAGAGCTTTCTTT. The chain is built from TRBV3-1 and TRBJ1-1; D unclear. The CDR3 is 13 amino acids. Trimming shortened V by 0 bases and J by 10 bases, and 12 bases separated the two germline ends. Germline CDR1 LGHDT, CDR2 YNNKEL (reference sequence).

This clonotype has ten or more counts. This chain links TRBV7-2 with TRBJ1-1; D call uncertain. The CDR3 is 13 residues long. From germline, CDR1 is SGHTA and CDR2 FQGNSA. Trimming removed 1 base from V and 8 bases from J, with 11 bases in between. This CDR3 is CASSLDSWNEAFF. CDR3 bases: TGTGCCAGCAGCTTAGATAGTTGGAACGAAGCTTTCTTT.

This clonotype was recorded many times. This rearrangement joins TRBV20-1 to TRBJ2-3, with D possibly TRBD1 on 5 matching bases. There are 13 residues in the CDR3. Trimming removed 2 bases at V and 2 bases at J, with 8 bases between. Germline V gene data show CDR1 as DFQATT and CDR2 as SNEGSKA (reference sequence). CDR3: CSARRGSTDTQYF. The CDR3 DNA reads TGCAGTGCTAGAAGGGGTTCCACAGATACGCAGTATTTT.